This paragraph covers one T cell receptor beta chain sequence. The data derive from a study of control samples from healthy donors and cancer patients. The CDR3 has 12 residues. Germline values: CDR1 SGHRS, CDR2 YFSETQ. Trimming shortened V by 4 bases and J by 2 bases, and 5 bases separated the two germline ends. The data were produced by immunoSEQ multiplex PCR, yet TCRdb's version contains in-frame clones alone and is incomplete. The sample records about 120,000 clones, about 93% being singletons. The sequenced material came from PBMCs. This clonotype originated in a man aged 50 to 59 with head and neck cancer. J is TRBJ2-3 and V is TRBV5-1; D is uncertain. This CDR3 is CASSRNTDTQYF. CDR3 sequence (DNA): TGCGCCAGCAGCAGAAACACAGATACGCAGTATTTT.